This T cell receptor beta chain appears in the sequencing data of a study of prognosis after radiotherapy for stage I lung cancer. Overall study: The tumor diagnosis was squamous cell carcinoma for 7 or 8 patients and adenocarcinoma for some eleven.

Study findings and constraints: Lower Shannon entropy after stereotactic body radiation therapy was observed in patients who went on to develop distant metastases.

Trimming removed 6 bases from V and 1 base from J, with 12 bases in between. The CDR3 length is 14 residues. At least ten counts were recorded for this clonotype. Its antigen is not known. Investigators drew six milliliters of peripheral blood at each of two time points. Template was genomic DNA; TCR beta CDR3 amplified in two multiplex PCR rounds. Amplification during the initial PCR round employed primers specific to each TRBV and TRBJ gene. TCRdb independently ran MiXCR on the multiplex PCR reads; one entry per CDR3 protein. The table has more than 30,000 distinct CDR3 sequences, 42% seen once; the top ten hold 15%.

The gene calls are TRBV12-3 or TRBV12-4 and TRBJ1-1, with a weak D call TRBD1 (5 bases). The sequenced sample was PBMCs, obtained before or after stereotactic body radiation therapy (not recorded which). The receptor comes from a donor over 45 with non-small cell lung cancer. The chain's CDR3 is CASSPRARNTEAFF. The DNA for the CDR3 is TGTGCCAGCAGCCCCAGGGCGAGGAACACTGAAGCTTTCTTT.